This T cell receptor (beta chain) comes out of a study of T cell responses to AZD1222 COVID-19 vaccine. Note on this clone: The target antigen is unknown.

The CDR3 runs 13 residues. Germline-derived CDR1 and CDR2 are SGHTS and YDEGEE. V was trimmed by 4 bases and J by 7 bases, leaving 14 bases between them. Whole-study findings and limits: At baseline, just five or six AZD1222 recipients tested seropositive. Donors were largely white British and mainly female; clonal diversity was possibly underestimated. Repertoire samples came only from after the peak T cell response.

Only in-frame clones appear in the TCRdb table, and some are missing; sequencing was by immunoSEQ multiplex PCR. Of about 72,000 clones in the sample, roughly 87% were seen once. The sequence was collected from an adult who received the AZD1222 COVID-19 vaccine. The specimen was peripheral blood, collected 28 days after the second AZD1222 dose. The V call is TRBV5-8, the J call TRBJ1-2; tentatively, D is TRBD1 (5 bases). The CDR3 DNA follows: TGTGCCAGCAGCAAAGCCGGGACTGGTGGCTACACCTTC. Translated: CASSKAGTGGYTF.